These T cell receptor beta chains were read from a single sample in a study of CD8 T cells in Susac syndrome. TCRdb used MiXCR to reprocess the immunoSEQ multiplex PCR reads, holding one entry per CDR3 protein. The table includes around 130,000 distinct CDR3 sequences, around 94% detected once. Material: CD8+ T cells from PBMCs. Source of these receptors: a human donor with Susac syndrome. Both conserved end residues are part of each CDR3. The D gene is left open where the match is weak.

j_call | d_call | v_call | cdr3_aa
TRBJ2-7 | NA | TRBV5-6 | CASSLGGFYEQYF
TRBJ2-7 | TRBD1 | TRBV3-1 | CASSQREDRGEQYF
TRBJ2-3 | NA | TRBV29-1 | CSVGLPDTQYF
TRBJ1-2 | NA | TRBV4-3 | CASSQEYGIYNYGYTF
TRBJ2-7 | NA | TRBV9 | CASSVGTTSYEQYF
TRBJ2-5 | TRBD2 | TRBV13 | CASSLLAGGHQETQYF
TRBJ2-5 | NA | TRBV3-1 | CASSRTRPWGETQYF
TRBJ2-1 | NA | TRBV3-1 | CASSQELTGSYNEQFF
TRBJ2-3 | NA | TRBV29-1 | CSVRQMADTQYF
TRBJ2-1 | NA | TRBV13 | CASRTFSYNEQFF
TRBJ2-7 | NA | TRBV10-3 | CAISESSSYEQYF
TRBJ1-2 | NA | TRBV20-1 | CSAREGDHGYTF
TRBJ1-1 | NA | TRBV5-1 | CASSIQPDRMNTEAFF
TRBJ2-1 | NA | TRBV20-1 | CSASGAPGVF
TRBJ2-1 | NA | TRBV11-2 | CASSLDQNREDGNEQFF
TRBJ2-7 | NA | TRBV29-1 | CSVVPNWDEQYF
TRBJ2-7 | NA | TRBV12-3/TRBV12-4 | CASSQGLGYYEQYF
TRBJ2-1 | NA | TRBV24-1 | CATSDSTSLSEQFF
TRBJ2-3 | NA | TRBV4-2 | CASSQGGTQYF
TRBJ2-7 | NA | TRBV9 | CASSVETRGEQYF
TRBJ2-1 | NA | TRBV25-1 | CASLGPPEREQFF
TRBJ2-1 | NA | TRBV7-9 | CASSGTPRYDNEQFF
TRBJ2-5 | TRBD2 | TRBV9 | CASSVKFGSGGQETQYF
TRBJ2-2 | NA | TRBV25-1 | CASRADLTGELFF
TRBJ2-7 | TRBD2 | TRBV27 | CASSTTPGTSLGQYF
TRBJ2-1 | NA | TRBV4-3 | CASSPREGSYNEQFF
TRBJ1-5 | TRBD1 | TRBV20-1 | CSASTGTDNSNQPQHF
TRBJ1-2 | NA | TRBV20-1 | CSAPEVEGGYGYTF
TRBJ2-3 | TRBD1 | TRBV7-8 | CASSSDGTGARTDTQYF
TRBJ1-2 | NA | TRBV9 | CASSVLTTGRYTF
TRBJ1-2 | NA | TRBV19 | CASSTRTAFSIYGYTF
TRBJ2-7 | TRBD1 | TRBV9 | CASSVGEGGAYEQYF
TRBJ2-5 | NA | TRBV9 | CASSVTGTETQYF
TRBJ1-1 | NA | TRBV25-1 | CASSDFGEAFF
TRBJ2-3 | TRBD2 | TRBV20-1 | CSAIAGGLGTDTQYF
TRBJ1-2 | NA | TRBV6-6 | CASSEAWGGYTF